Each of the 32 T cell receptor beta chains below was sequenced from the same sample in a study of cytomegalovirus exposure and HLA in healthy donors. PCR used 60 Vbeta primers and 13 Jbeta primers. The assay was immunoSEQ multiplex PCR, and TCRdb's table has in-frame clones only and misses some. The sample has some 100,000 clones, approximately 80% seen once. The sample consisted of PBMCs. The receptors here all came from a female donor in good health and CMV-seropositive.

The rearrangement joins TRBV19 to TRBJ1-5; TRBD1 aligns across 9 bases. The CDR3 length is 15 residues. V gave up 6 bases and J gave up 0 bases; unmatched junction bases: 3. Per the germline V gene, CDR1 is LNHDA and CDR2 is SQIVND (reference sequence). CDR3 DNA sequence: TGTGCCAGTAGGCGACAGGGGGATAGCAATCAGCCCCAGCATTTT. Protein: CASRRQGDSNQPQHF.

As concerns this clone: The same CDR3 arises from other DNA sequences in this sample as well. This chain uses TRBV6-1 with TRBJ1-3; D ambiguous. Looked up from germline, CDR1 is MNHNS and CDR2 is SASEGT. This CDR3 is 14 amino acids long. Trimming shortened V by 3 bases and J by 0 bases, and 6 bases separated the two germline ends. CDR3 loop: CASSDGVSGNTIYF. CDR3 sequence (DNA): TGTGCCAGCAGTGATGGAGTCTCTGGAAACACCATATATTTT.

This clone turned up a few times. The chain employs TRBV5-1 and TRBJ2-3, with D uncertain. Trimming left V 0 bases short and J 4 bases short, with 12 bases between. CDR1 SGHRS and CDR2 YFSETQ come from the germline V gene. The CDR3 has 15 residues. The DNA of the CDR3 is TGCGCCAGCAGCTTGGAGAGGAGAAACTCAGATACGCAGTATTTT. Its translation is CASSLERRNSDTQYF.

This chain connects TRBV5-6 to TRBJ1-1; D remains unclear. CDR1 and CDR2 from the germline V gene are SGHDT and YYEEEE. The CDR3 consists of 16 residues. Trimming shortened V by 0 bases and J by 0 bases, and 12 bases separated the two germline ends. The CDR3 DNA reads as TGTGCCAGCAGCTTGGGTCTGGGAGGCATGAACACTGAAGCTTTCTTT. It specifies CASSLGLGGMNTEAFF.

The chain carries TRBV10-2 and TRBJ2-3; D perhaps matches TRBD2 (6 bases). The length of the CDR3 is 14 residues. The germline V and J ends were trimmed by 11 bases and 2 bases, with 17 bases remaining between them. Germline CDR1 reads WSHSY; CDR2 reads SAAADI. In nucleotides, the CDR3 is TGCGCCTGTGGGCGGCGGGGCCTCACAGATACGCAGTATTTT. It yields the protein CACGRRGLTDTQYF.

The V call is TRBV7-2, the J call TRBJ2-3; 8 nucleotides align to TRBD2. Germline V gene sequence: CDR1 SGHTA, CDR2 FQGNSA. With V trimmed by 1 base and J by 2 bases, 5 bases remained unmatched. This CDR3 contains 16 residues. The CDR3 bases are TGTGCCAGCAGCTTAGGGCCAGCGGGGGTCACAGATACGCAGTATTTT. It translates to CASSLGPAGVTDTQYF.

The J gene is TRBJ2-2, the V gene TRBV19; 11 bases are shared with TRBD2. The CDR3 extends over 16 amino acids. Unmatched junction bases numbered 6, after V lost 2 bases and J lost 7 bases. Germline CDR1 is LNHDA and CDR2 is SQIVND (reference sequence). The CDR3 sequence: CASSILLAGAGGELFF. The DNA of the CDR3 is TGTGCCAGTAGTATACTACTAGCGGGAGCCGGCGGGGAGCTGTTTTTT.

V is TRBV7-6 and J is TRBJ2-1, with 10 bases lining up with TRBD2. The CDR3 length is 16 residues. Germline V gene sequence: CDR1 SGHVS, CDR2 FNYEAQ. V gave up 0 bases and J gave up 5 bases; unmatched junction bases: 4. The chain's CDR3 is CASSLASLAGDNEQFF. The CDR3 DNA sequence: TGTGCCAGCAGCTTAGCTTCCCTAGCGGGAGACAATGAGCAGTTCTTC.

V gene TRBV21-1 combines with J gene TRBJ2-2; the D call in the table, TRBD2, was not verified against the DNA. TRBV21-1 is listed as a pseudogene. The CDR3 consists of 19 residues. In DNA form, the CDR3 reads TGTGCCAGCAGCAATCCTCCGGCTATGCGGCTACTGAACACCGGGGAGCTGTTTTTT. This translates into CASSNPPAMRLLNTGELFF.

The V gene is TRBV2, the J gene TRBJ2-5, with D tentatively TRBD1 (6 bases). The CDR3 is made up of 12 amino acids. Trimming took 10 bases from V and 3 from J, leaving 12 bases between them. Germline V CDR1 and CDR2: SNHLY, FYNNEI. CDR3: CAIGTIKETQYF. The CDR3 bases are TGTGCCATAGGGACAATAAAAGAGACCCAGTACTTC.

J is TRBJ2-6 and V is TRBV6-1, with 7 bases that match TRBD2. V trimming: 7 bases; J trimming: 1 base; junction bases outside the gene matches: 4. Germline V gene lookup returns CDR1 MNHNS and CDR2 SASEGT. The CDR3 has 15 residues. The CDR3 spells CASTLGGSGANVLTF. The CDR3 DNA reads TGTGCCAGCACTCTCGGGGGGTCTGGGGCCAACGTCCTGACTTTC.

The V gene is TRBV2, the J gene TRBJ2-7, with TRBD1 identical over 7 bases. Germline V gene lookup returns CDR1 SNHLY and CDR2 FYNNEI. V lost 8 bases, J lost 3 bases, and 4 bases stayed unmatched. The CDR3 has 12 amino acids. The CDR3 loop is CASSPGGYEQYF. The CDR3 coding sequence is TGTGCCAGCTCCCCAGGGGGCTACGAGCAGTACTTC.

This clone was counted a single time. The chain carries TRBV2 and TRBJ2-5; 7 bases are a match to TRBD1. Trimming at V came to 5 bases and at J to 2 bases, leaving 5 bases not matched to a gene. The CDR3 spans 14 residues. Germline V lookup: CDR1 SNHLY, CDR2 FYNNEI. CDR3 sequence reads: CASSRDRNQETQYF. CDR3 DNA: TGTGCCAGCAGTCGGGACAGAAATCAAGAGACCCAGTACTTC.

The V gene is TRBV9, the J gene TRBJ2-5; D is perhaps TRBD2 (6 bases). The V gene's germline CDR1 is SGDLS and CDR2 YYNGEE. This CDR3 has 16 residues. Trimming took off 3 bases at V and 2 bases at J, with 17 bases between the two ends. The CDR3 DNA is TGTGCCAGCAGCGGCCCCTTAGGACTACCACAAGAGACCCAGTACTTC. It specifies CASSGPLGLPQETQYF.

This clone was counted a few times. This rearrangement joins TRBV18 to TRBJ1-2, with TRBD1 matching 7 bases. This CDR3 region has 14 residues. J was trimmed by 8 bases and V by 2 bases; bases with no gene match: 8. Germline V gene lookup returns CDR1 KGHSH and CDR2 LQKENI. The DNA for the CDR3 is TGTGCCAGCTCACCAACGCGGGCAGGGGGAGGCTACACCTTC. It codes for CASSPTRAGGGYTF.

The count of this clone is one. The genes are TRBV5-1 and TRBJ1-6; no firm D call. Germline-derived CDR1 and CDR2 are SGHRS and YFSETQ. V lost 4 bases to trimming and J lost 7 bases, with 15 bases between them. The CDR3 is made up of 15 amino acids. CDR3 in amino acids: CASSPVTGSNSPLHF. The CDR3 nucleotides are TGCGCCAGCAGCCCCGTGACGGGGTCAAATTCACCCCTCCACTTT.

The chain links TRBV10-1 to TRBJ1-1; D not certain. Germline V gene sequence: CDR1 WNHNN, CDR2 SYGVQD (reference sequence). V was trimmed by 1 base and J by 1 base, leaving 10 bases between them. CDR3 length: 15 residues. DNA of the CDR3: TGCGCCAGCAGTGAGTATCGAGGAAGGAACACTGAAGCTTTCTTT. This codes for CASSEYRGRNTEAFF.

The V and J genes are TRBV5-1 and TRBJ2-1; 7 positions agree with TRBD2. V shed 1 base, J shed 0 bases, and the junction held 4 bases outside the gene matches. CDR3 size: 16 residues. Germline V gives CDR1 SGHRS, CDR2 YFSETQ. DNA of the CDR3: TGCGCCAGCAGCTTGACGGCGGGAGACTCCTACAATGAGCAGTTCTTC. Its translation is CASSLTAGDSYNEQFF.

In this sample, this clone turned up once. A junction end diverges from the germline sequence, so it may reflect a read error. The chain combines TRBV7-9 with TRBJ2-7; TRBD2 might be the D (6 bases). Germline values: CDR1 SEHNR, CDR2 FQNEAQ (reference sequence). CDR3 size: 16 residues. The CDR3 DNA follows: TGTTCCAGCAGCTTAGGGTCCGGGGGATTGGGTGACGAGCAGTACTTC. Translation: CSSSLGSGGLGDEQYF.

V usage is TRBV30 and J usage is TRBJ2-1; 9 bases map to TRBD2. Germline CDR1 is GTSNPN and CDR2 is SVGIG (reference sequence). This CDR3 region has 15 residues. With 2 bases clipped from V and 8 bases from J, the junction kept 10 bases outside the gene matches. CDR3 in amino acids: CAWSSGRFMRYEQFF. DNA for the CDR3: TGTGCCTGGAGTAGCGGGAGGTTTATGAGATATGAGCAGTTCTTC.

This rearrangement joins TRBV7-2 to TRBJ2-6; possible D gene TRBD2, 5 bases. Germline V CDR1 and CDR2: SGHTA, FQGNSA. The ends were cut back, 2 bases at V and 2 bases at J, with 7 bases in the middle. CDR3 size: 15 residues. The CDR3 spells CASSLLGAGANVLTF. The DNA of the CDR3 is TGTGCCAGCAGCTTATTGGGAGCTGGGGCCAACGTCCTGACTTTC.

This chain links TRBV27 with TRBJ1-1, with D possibly being TRBD1 (6 bases). The CDR3 loop spans 15 amino acids. The germline gives CDR1 MNHEY, CDR2 SMNVEV (reference sequence). Trimming stripped 5 bases from V and 2 bases from J, with 15 bases between. CDR3 in DNA: TGTGCCAGCAGTCTTACAGGGATTGGAAACACTGAAGCTTTCTTT. It is translated as CASSLTGIGNTEAFF.

Regarding this clone: This same CDR3 is encoded by further DNA sequences in the sample. The V gene is TRBV21-1, the J gene TRBJ2-7; TRBD2, the D gene given by the table, was not confirmed from the DNA. TRBV21-1 is given as a pseudogene. This CDR3 spans 18 amino acids. This chain's CDR3 is CASIKDQGTGGSTYEQYF. CDR3 nucleotide sequence: TGTGCCAGCATCAAAGACCAGGGTACGGGAGGCTCAACGTACGAGCAGTACTTC.

The chain has TRBV5-6 and TRBJ2-1; 9 bases match TRBD1. Germline CDR1 reads SGHDT; CDR2 reads YYEEEE. CDR3 length: 16 amino acids. J gave up 15 bases and V 4 bases, and 20 bases lay outside the gene matches. In nucleotides, the CDR3 is TGTGCCAGCAGCGACGCGGGGACAGGGCCGCGCTTTAAGGGGTTCTTC. This sequence encodes CASSDAGTGPRFKGFF.

The rearrangement links TRBV10-3 to TRBJ2-3; 9 positions agree with TRBD2. The CDR3 spans 14 residues. The V segment lost 7 bases and the J segment 3 bases; nucleotides outside the gene matches: 5. CDR1 and CDR2 (germline): ENHRY, SYGVKD. CDR3 protein: CAINRRGGTDTQYF. DNA of the CDR3: TGTGCCATCAACAGGCGGGGGGGGACAGATACGCAGTATTTT.

The chain uses TRBV30 and TRBJ1-4; TRBD1 agrees at 9 bases. V was pared by 3 bases and J by 7 bases, with 6 bases of the junction left unmatched. CDR3 length: 14 residues. Per germline, CDR1 GTSNPN and CDR2 SVGIG (reference sequence). The CDR3 is CAWRGTGTFEKLFF. In nucleotides, the CDR3 is TGTGCCTGGAGGGGGACAGGGACTTTTGAAAAACTGTTTTTT.

This chain links TRBV7-2 with TRBJ1-6; 7 nucleotides line up with TRBD1. Per germline, CDR1 SGHTA and CDR2 FQGNSA. After removal of 5 bases from V and 5 bases from J, the junction contained 6 bases not matched to a gene. The CDR3 extends over 15 amino acids. This CDR3 reads CASSPKGTDNSPLHF. The CDR3 DNA sequence: TGTGCCAGCAGCCCGAAAGGGACAGATAATTCACCCCTCCACTTT.

The J gene is TRBJ1-1, the V gene TRBV30; 8 bases map to TRBD1. Germline-derived CDR1 and CDR2 are GTSNPN and SVGIG (reference sequence). V was clipped by 5 bases and J by 4 bases; unmatched bases: 15. CDR3 size: 16 residues. The CDR3 here is CAWAGGQVGWITEAFF. The CDR3 region has the DNA TGTGCCTGGGCTGGGGGACAGGTGGGATGGATCACTGAAGCTTTCTTT.

J is TRBJ1-2 and V is TRBV11-2, with TRBD1 matching 8 bases. The CDR3 extends over 15 amino acids. V lost 5 bases to trimming and J lost 7 bases; unmatched junction nucleotides: 12. Germline V gene lookup returns CDR1 SGHAT and CDR2 FQNNGV. The CDR3 is CASSPARGPDRGYTF. The DNA for the CDR3 is TGTGCCAGCAGCCCCGCCAGGGGGCCGGATCGTGGCTACACCTTC.

The rearrangement joins TRBV7-2 to TRBJ1-6, with D uncertain. Between the trimmed V and J ends, which lost 3 bases and 10 bases, there was a span of 10 bases. Germline lookup yields CDR1 SGHTA and CDR2 FQGNSA. CDR3 length: 13 residues. CDR3 protein: CASSFLGESPLHF. The CDR3 coding sequence is TGTGCCAGCAGCTTTCTCGGTGAATCACCCCTCCACTTT.

This chain uses TRBV18 with TRBJ2-3; no reliable D call. Trimming cost V 1 base and J 1 base, with 9 bases left between them. The CDR3 runs 15 residues. Per the germline V gene, CDR1 is KGHSH and CDR2 is LQKENI. The CDR3 loop reads CASSPLGGGTDTQYF. CDR3 nucleotides: TGTGCCAGCTCACCACTTGGCGGAGGCACAGATACGCAGTATTTT.

There are a few counts of this clone. The chain recombines TRBV6-1 with TRBJ1-5, with D possibly matching TRBD1 (5 bases). V was cut by 6 bases and J by 7 bases, with 13 bases left in between. CDR3 size: 13 residues. Germline V gives CDR1 MNHNS, CDR2 SASEGT. CDR3 region: CASRAGSPQPQHF. DNA for the CDR3: TGTGCCAGCAGAGCAGGGTCCCCGCAGCCCCAGCATTTT.